This T cell receptor (beta chain) emerged from a study of post-analysis software for immune sequencing data (dated by TCRdb to the mid-2010s). About the full investigation: The recorded disease courses included relapsing-remitting, secondary progressive and progressive-relapsing multiple sclerosis, and some patients had no subtype annotation. Patient repertoires were compared against some twelve previously published healthy control repertoires from donors aged about 6 to 27 years. A subset of samples was prepared in parallel using single-end sample barcoding, then pooled and co-amplified after Illumina adapter ligation.

TCR beta repertoires were profiled from peripheral blood of under 15 young patients with multiple sclerosis to demonstrate the VDJtools post-analysis software. Multiple sclerosis patients were children and adolescents aged about 6 to 15 years. The research as a whole found: The control group was slightly older than the multiple sclerosis patient group. When samples were clustered directly using the F measure, samples prepared in the same batch co-clustered strongly, which prompted a batch-effect correction. Patients showed significantly higher frequencies than controls for about 5 TRBV segments, among them TRBV5-6, TRBV5-1 and TRBV20-1. Significantly lower normalized Chao1 diversity was found in multiple sclerosis patients than in controls, suggesting substantial peripheral T-cell clonal expansion.

This clonotype was found a few times. Its antigen is not yet known. No per-base quality is available; no much larger clone lies one base away. The CDR3 numbers 15 residues from cysteine through phenylalanine. Here the CDR3 DNA is all that survives: 45 bases in frame from base 1. V loses 5 bases of germline sequence and J loses 3 bases, and the interval between the two ends is 17 bases. Receptor libraries were prepared by PCR. TCRdb names Illumina HiSeq 2500 as the instrument used. Unique molecular identifiers were incorporated into TCR beta cDNA libraries to reduce PCR and sequencing biases. Some 500,000 cDNA molecules were obtained for every 1 to 10 million input T cells, so each molecule roughly corresponded to one T cell. The patient libraries were prepared and sequenced with the same protocol used for the earlier healthy control dataset. Samples belonging to the same batch were prepared together, multiplexed and sequenced on a shared HiSeq lane. Processing in the source paper ran as follows. Raw barcoded reads were processed with MIGEC, and single-read molecular identifier groups were discarded before consensus assembly and CDR3 extraction. VDJtools was used for post-analysis of the clonotype tables, and diversity was normalized by down-sampling every dataset to the size of the smallest sample. To correct batch-related cross-sample contamination, repertoire overlap clustering matched CDR3 amino acid sequences but not nucleotide sequences. Starting from the raw public reads, TCRdb applied fastp trimming at Q25, assembled clones with MiXCR and retained in-frame beta chains. Rows are combined by CDR3 protein, so each entry shows the most common genes and DNA. Here the V and J calls rest on TCRdb's processing, not on the authors' analysis. The sample table shows 400,000 to 500,000 distinct CDR3 sequences, and 39% are seen once. The top ten hold 7.6% of the sample.

The V gene is TRBV12-3 or TRBV12-4 and the J gene is TRBJ2-7; the D call could be TRBD1 or TRBD2, with each sharing 5 bases. The sequence derives from a girl aged 2 to 9 with multiple sclerosis. Input material: blood. This receptor carries the CDR3 CASSPPHGTNYEQYF. The nucleotide sequence reads as follows: TGTGCCAGCAGTCCCCCCCACGGGACCAACTACGAGCAGTACTTC.